These T cell receptor beta chains were read from a single sample in a study of regulatory T cells in long-lasting Graves disease. Each CDR3 protein is one row after TCRdb ran MiXCR on the multiplex PCR reads. Here the sample spans 250,000 or so distinct CDR3 sequences, 15% to 20% being singletons. These data also formed part of another study, on T cells in Graves' hyperthyroidism and ophthalmopathy.

Sequenced here: peripheral blood mononuclear cells (PBMCs), sampled at new diagnosis, from a patient treated with antithyroid drugs. These receptors all come from a woman aged 30 to 39 with Graves disease. The CDR3 runs from the conserved cysteine through the conserved F or W. The D gene is left open where the match is weak. Not every row has a clone size; where given, it reads once, few, many or a size class.

D gene: .; J gene: TRBJ1-2; clone size: many; V gene: TRBV10-3; CDR3 protein: CAISGSSYGYTF; CDR3 DNA: TGTGCCATCAGTGGGTCAAGCTATGGCTACACCTTC
D gene: TRBD1; J gene: TRBJ1-4; clone size: many; V gene: TRBV18; CDR3 protein: CASSPPSKPGGDNEKLFF; CDR3 DNA: TGTGCCAGCTCACCACCCTCCAAACCAGGGGGTGATAATGAAAAACTGTTTTTT
D gene: .; J gene: TRBJ1-1; clone size: many; V gene: TRBV3-1; CDR3 protein: CASSHKGGRTEAFF; CDR3 DNA: TGTGCCAGCAGCCACAAGGGCGGGCGCACTGAAGCTTTCTTT
D gene: TRBD1; J gene: TRBJ2-7; clone size: many; V gene: TRBV3-1; CDR3 protein: CASSRGQGKDEQYF; CDR3 DNA: TGTGCCAGCAGCCGGGGACAGGGTAAAGACGAGCAGTACTTC
D gene: .; J gene: TRBJ1-2; clone size: many; V gene: TRBV6-1; CDR3 protein: CASSEVYLGRDGRGYTF; CDR3 DNA: TGTGCCAGCAGTGAAGTGTACTTGGGACGGGACGGCCGTGGCTACACCTTC
D gene: .; J gene: TRBJ1-3; clone size: .; V gene: TRBV4-1; CDR3 protein: CASSQDSQFGNTIYF; CDR3 DNA: TGCGCCAGCAGCCAAGATAGTCAGTTTGGAAACACCATATATTTT
D gene: .; J gene: TRBJ1-1; clone size: many; V gene: TRBV20-1; CDR3 protein: CSAQQEGPRAFF; CDR3 DNA: TGCAGTGCTCAACAGGAGGGACCTCGAGCTTTCTTT
D gene: .; J gene: TRBJ2-7; clone size: many; V gene: TRBV13; CDR3 protein: CASSLFQDGYTYEQYF; CDR3 DNA: TGTGCCAGCAGCTTATTCCAAGACGGCTATACCTACGAGCAGTACTTC
D gene: .; J gene: TRBJ1-3; clone size: many; V gene: TRBV29-1; CDR3 protein: CSVEEASGNTIYF; CDR3 DNA: TGCAGCGTTGAAGAGGCCTCTGGAAACACCATATATTTT
D gene: TRBD1; J gene: TRBJ2-2; clone size: many; V gene: TRBV5-1; CDR3 protein: CASSGNRDRPFVTGELFF; CDR3 DNA: TGCGCCAGCAGCGGGAACCGGGACAGGCCGTTTGTCACCGGGGAGCTGTTTTTT
D gene: TRBD1; J gene: TRBJ1-1; clone size: .; V gene: TRBV20-1; CDR3 protein: CSAYRDSLFMNTEAFF; CDR3 DNA: TGCAGTGCTTACCGGGACAGCCTATTTATGAACACTGAAGCTTTCTTT
D gene: .; J gene: TRBJ1-1; clone size: many; V gene: TRBV20-1; CDR3 protein: CSAEQGRLMNTEAFF; CDR3 DNA: TGCAGTGCAGAACAGGGAAGGCTCATGAACACTGAAGCTTTCTTT
D gene: .; J gene: TRBJ2-3; clone size: many; V gene: TRBV12-5; CDR3 protein: CASGLKEGGDTQYF; CDR3 DNA: TGTGCTAGTGGTTTGAAAGAAGGGGGGGATACGCAGTATTTT